The TCR beta chain under discussion was sequenced for a study of cytomegalovirus exposure and HLA in healthy donors. The CDR3 extends over 21 amino acids. Germline lookup yields CDR1 MDHEN and CDR2 SYDVKM. V dropped 0 bases and J dropped 1 base, with 22 bases sitting between them. Some clones are missing from TCRdb's copy, which holds only in-frame ones; the method was immunoSEQ multiplex PCR. The table shows about 56,000 clones, with 96% occurring only once. The clonotype originates from a woman under 30 in good health and CMV-seronegative. Sequencing was carried out using PBMCs. The rearrangement uses TRBV28 and TRBJ2-6; no clear D. The CDR3 nucleotides read TGTGCCAGCAGTTTATGGGATCCCCCGGGTACTCTCCGGTCTGGGGCCAACGTCCTGACTTTC. Protein product: CASSLWDPPGTLRSGANVLTF.